The clone carrying this TCR beta chain was recorded once. Looked up from germline, CDR1 is MNHNS and CDR2 is SASEGT. V gave up 6 bases and J gave up 5 bases, with 13 bases separating them. The length of the CDR3 is 13 residues. The sample is drawn from a study of cytomegalovirus exposure and HLA in healthy donors. With 60 Vbeta and 13 Jbeta primers, the PCR was carried out. The table came from immunoSEQ multiplex PCR; TCRdb's copy has only in-frame clones and leaves some out. The repertoire holds roughly 140,000 clones, with approximately 73% as singletons. J is TRBJ1-1 and V is TRBV6-1; D remains unclear. The sequence was obtained from a human donor in good health. The sample comprised PBMCs. The CDR3 here is CASRVMAGTEAFF. For the CDR3, the DNA is TGTGCCAGCAGAGTAATGGCGGGGACTGAAGCTTTCTTT.